This is a list of T cell receptor beta chains from one sample in a study of T cell responses to AZD1222 COVID-19 vaccine. TCRdb keeps only in-frame clones here, not all; method: immunoSEQ multiplex PCR. The top ten hold around 8.7% of the sample, which has 99,000 or so clones, 80% to 90% seen once. The sample consisted of peripheral blood, taken on day 0 of AZD1222 vaccination. These receptor sequences come from an adult in good health. Both conserved end residues are part of each CDR3. Each record gives: D gene, clone size, V gene, J gene, CDR3 protein, CDR3 DNA. D genes are given only for firm matches. Not all rows give a size; the values are once, few, many and, for expanded clones, a class.

D: NA; size: few; V: TRBV27; J: TRBJ1-2; CDR3: CASSLVGVGRANNYGYTF; DNA: TGTGCCAGCAGTTTAGTCGGTGTTGGCAGGGCGAACAACTATGGCTACACCTTC
D: NA; size: NA; V: TRBV11-2; J: TRBJ2-1; CDR3: CASNPSIGSYNEQFF; DNA: TGTGCCAGCAACCCAAGCATCGGCTCCTACAATGAGCAGTTCTTC
D: NA; size: NA; V: TRBV5-1; J: TRBJ1-2; CDR3: CASSLTGTGQNYGYTF; DNA: TGCGCCAGCAGCTTAACCGGGACGGGCCAAAACTATGGCTACACCTTC
D: TRBD1; size: NA; V: TRBV28; J: TRBJ2-5; CDR3: CASSHYRGETQYF; DNA: TGTGCCAGCAGCCATTACAGGGGAGAGACCCAGTACTTC
D: TRBD1; size: NA; V: TRBV28; J: TRBJ1-5; CDR3: CASSYRGQGNQPQHF; DNA: TGTGCCAGCAGTTACAGGGGCCAGGGCAATCAGCCCCAGCATTTT
D: NA; size: once; V: TRBV6-1; J: TRBJ1-2; CDR3: CASSEATGGYGLYTF; DNA: TGTGCCAGCAGTGAAGCGACAGGCGGGTACGGGCTCTACACCTTC
D: NA; size: NA; V: TRBV19; J: TRBJ1-1; CDR3: CASTPAGNYPGAFF; DNA: TGTGCCAGTACCCCAGCGGGGAATTACCCCGGAGCTTTCTTT
D: NA; size: NA; V: TRBV6-1; J: TRBJ2-7; CDR3: CASSEPDRYEQYF; DNA: TGTGCCAGCAGTGAACCGGACCGATACGAGCAGTACTTC
D: TRBD2; size: NA; V: TRBV28; J: TRBJ2-2; CDR3: CASGGGSSGELFF; DNA: TGTGCCAGCGGGGGAGGGTCTTCCGGGGAGCTGTTTTTT
D: NA; size: NA; V: TRBV28; J: TRBJ2-1; CDR3: CASTRAPYNEQFF; DNA: TGTGCCAGCACCCGGGCCCCATACAATGAGCAGTTCTTC
D: TRBD1; size: NA; V: TRBV27; J: TRBJ1-1; CDR3: CASSFRRQGNTEAFF; DNA: TGTGCCAGCAGTTTCCGCCGACAGGGGAACACTGAAGCTTTCTTT
D: NA; size: medium-sized; V: TRBV12-3/TRBV12-4; J: TRBJ2-2; CDR3: CASSLNTGELFF; DNA: TGTGCCAGCAGTTTGAACACCGGGGAGCTGTTTTTT
D: TRBD2; size: NA; V: TRBV10-2; J: TRBJ2-1; CDR3: CASSTTSGRSSYNEQFF; DNA: TGCGCCAGCAGTACAACTAGCGGGAGGAGCTCCTACAATGAGCAGTTCTTC
D: NA; size: NA; V: TRBV5-1; J: TRBJ1-3; CDR3: CASSDGTAERNTIYF; DNA: TGCGCCAGCAGTGACGGGACTGCCGAAAGGAACACCATATATTTT
D: NA; size: once; V: TRBV28; J: TRBJ1-5; CDR3: CASSSSGGNQPQHF; DNA: TGTGCCAGCAGTTCCTCAGGGGGCAATCAGCCCCAGCATTTT
D: NA; size: NA; V: TRBV27; J: TRBJ2-7; CDR3: CASSLRGSRSFPIGFYEQYF; DNA: TGTGCCAGCAGTTTAAGAGGCAGTCGCTCCTTTCCGATAGGTTTCTACGAGCAGTACTTC
D: TRBD1; size: NA; V: TRBV2; J: TRBJ1-4; CDR3: CASSRDRGRTNEKLFF; DNA: TGTGCCAGCAGCCGGGACAGGGGGCGAACTAATGAAAAACTGTTTTTT
D: NA; size: NA; V: TRBV7-9; J: TRBJ2-6; CDR3: CASSLARGIGANVLTF; DNA: TGTGCCAGCAGCTTAGCTCGGGGAATTGGGGCCAACGTCCTGACTTTC
D: TRBD2; size: NA; V: TRBV3-1/TRBV3-2; J: TRBJ2-7; CDR3: CASSQDGREGSYEQYF; DNA: TGTGCCAGCAGCCAAGACGGGCGGGAGGGTTCCTACGAGCAGTACTTC
D: TRBD2; size: once; V: TRBV7-2; J: TRBJ2-7; CDR3: CASSPLGLAGGREQYF; DNA: TGTGCCAGCAGCCCACTCGGACTAGCGGGGGGGCGAGAGCAGTACTTC
D: NA; size: NA; V: TRBV4-3; J: TRBJ2-7; CDR3: CASSQEWGSYEQYF; DNA: TGCGCCAGCAGCCAAGAATGGGGCTCCTACGAGCAGTACTTC
D: NA; size: few; V: TRBV27; J: TRBJ1-1; CDR3: CASSHPPLNTEAFF; DNA: TGTGCCAGCAGTCACCCCCCTCTGAACACTGAAGCTTTCTTT
D: NA; size: NA; V: TRBV4-3; J: TRBJ2-5; CDR3: CASSQGRQETQYF; DNA: TGCGCCAGCAGCCAAGGGAGGCAAGAGACCCAGTACTTC
D: TRBD1; size: NA; V: TRBV2; J: TRBJ1-6; CDR3: CASRLDRGRDSPLHF; DNA: TGTGCCAGCAGGCTAGACAGGGGGCGGGATTCACCCCTCCACTTT
D: TRBD1; size: NA; V: TRBV4-2; J: TRBJ2-7; CDR3: CASSQVWDSRYEQYF; DNA: TGTGCCAGCAGCCAAGTGTGGGACAGCCGGTACGAGCAGTACTTC
D: NA; size: NA; V: TRBV3-1/TRBV3-2; J: TRBJ2-7; CDR3: CASSWSQGHGEQYF; DNA: TGTGCCAGCAGCTGGAGCCAGGGTCACGGCGAGCAGTACTTC
D: NA; size: NA; V: TRBV7-9; J: TRBJ2-2; CDR3: CASSLGPSGELFF; DNA: TGTGCCAGCAGCTTAGGCCCTTCCGGGGAGCTGTTTTTT
D: NA; size: once; V: TRBV28; J: TRBJ2-6; CDR3: CASSLYRLGSSGANVLTF; DNA: TGTGCCAGCAGTTTATACAGGTTGGGAAGCTCTGGGGCCAACGTCCTGACTTTC
D: NA; size: NA; V: TRBV3-1/TRBV3-2; J: TRBJ1-3; CDR3: CASSQADKRKNF; DNA: TGTGCCAGCAGCCAAGCTGACAAGAGGAAAAATTTT
D: TRBD1; size: NA; V: TRBV19; J: TRBJ1-2; CDR3: CASRMGDSKLNYGYTF; DNA: TGTGCCAGTAGGATGGGGGACAGCAAGCTTAACTATGGCTACACCTTC
D: TRBD2; size: NA; V: TRBV5-4; J: TRBJ2-3; CDR3: CASSIGTSGIRTDTQYF; DNA: TGTGCCAGCAGCATCGGGACTAGCGGGATTCGCACAGATACGCAGTATTTT
D: TRBD1; size: once; V: TRBV28; J: TRBJ1-2; CDR3: CASSLGARDRNYGYTF; DNA: TGTGCCAGCAGTCTCGGGGCCCGGGACAGAAACTATGGCTACACCTTC
D: TRBD2; size: NA; V: TRBV7-8; J: TRBJ2-3; CDR3: CASSRLAGGQDTQYF; DNA: TGTGCCAGCAGCCGACTAGCGGGAGGGCAAGATACGCAGTATTTT
D: NA; size: NA; V: TRBV7-8; J: TRBJ1-1; CDR3: CASSLGGDTEAFF; DNA: TGTGCCAGCAGCTTAGGGGGCGACACTGAAGCTTTCTTT
D: TRBD1; size: few; V: TRBV6-2/TRBV6-3; J: TRBJ1-3; CDR3: CASSYAGTAHYGNTIYF; DNA: TGTGCCAGCAGTTACGCCGGGACAGCACACTATGGAAACACCATATATTTT
D: NA; size: NA; V: TRBV5-1; J: TRBJ1-1; CDR3: CASSSGRVWGNTEAFF; DNA: TGCGCCAGCAGCTCAGGAAGGGTCTGGGGAAACACTGAAGCTTTCTTT
D: NA; size: NA; V: TRBV2; J: TRBJ2-1; CDR3: CASKAGRYNEQFF; DNA: TGTGCCAGCAAGGCGGGACGCTACAATGAGCAGTTCTTC
D: NA; size: NA; V: TRBV5-8; J: TRBJ2-7; CDR3: CASSLASRSINEQYF; DNA: TGTGCCAGCAGCTTGGCGTCCAGGTCGATCAACGAGCAGTACTTC
D: NA; size: once; V: TRBV5-1; J: TRBJ1-5; CDR3: CASSWGDGGVNQPQHF; DNA: TGCGCCAGCAGCTGGGGGGACGGGGGAGTAAATCAGCCCCAGCATTTT
D: TRBD1; size: NA; V: TRBV29-1; J: TRBJ1-2; CDR3: CSVVAEGQGNYGYTF; DNA: TGCAGCGTTGTAGCCGAAGGACAGGGTAACTATGGCTACACCTTC
D: NA; size: once; V: TRBV3-1/TRBV3-2; J: TRBJ1-6; CDR3: CASRGAGSHTLHF; DNA: TGTGCCAGCAGGGGCGCAGGGTCCCACACCCTCCACTTT
D: TRBD1; size: few; V: TRBV24-1; J: TRBJ2-5; CDR3: CATSERWGQGAGSIVETQYF; DNA: TGTGCCACCAGTGAGCGGTGGGGACAGGGGGCCGGCAGTATCGTGGAGACCCAGTACTTC
D: TRBD1; size: NA; V: TRBV15; J: TRBJ1-5; CDR3: CATSRGQPYSNQPQHF; DNA: TGTGCCACCAGCAGGGGACAGCCTTATAGCAATCAGCCCCAGCATTTT
D: NA; size: few; V: TRBV2; J: TRBJ1-4; CDR3: CASSERGLGEKLFF; DNA: TGTGCCAGCAGTGAGAGGGGGTTAGGCGAAAAACTGTTTTTT
D: TRBD1; size: NA; V: TRBV2; J: TRBJ1-1; CDR3: CASNRGLNTEAFF; DNA: TGTGCCAGTAACAGGGGATTGAACACTGAAGCTTTCTTT
D: NA; size: NA; V: TRBV14; J: TRBJ2-7; CDR3: CASSQVRTPRGEQYF; DNA: TGTGCCAGCAGCCAAGTTAGGACGCCTCGGGGGGAGCAGTACTTC
D: TRBD1; size: NA; V: TRBV28; J: TRBJ1-1; CDR3: CASSSSGTARKAFF; DNA: TGTGCCAGCAGTTCCTCCGGGACAGCTAGGAAAGCTTTCTTT
D: NA; size: once; V: TRBV12-3/TRBV12-4; J: TRBJ1-6; CDR3: CASTTFHSPLHF; DNA: TGTGCCAGCACTACTTTTCATTCACCCCTCCACTTT
D: TRBD1; size: NA; V: TRBV29-1; J: TRBJ2-4; CDR3: CSAAGTGKNIQYF; DNA: TGCAGCGCTGCCGGGACAGGGAAAAACATTCAGTACTTC
D: NA; size: NA; V: TRBV10-1; J: TRBJ2-5; CDR3: CASSEGETQYF; DNA: TGCGCCAGTTCGGAGGGAGAGACCCAGTACTTC
D: NA; size: NA; V: TRBV20-1; J: TRBJ1-2; CDR3: CSATIPSGYTF; DNA: TGCAGTGCTACAATTCCCAGCGGCTACACCTTC
D: TRBD1; size: NA; V: TRBV19; J: TRBJ1-5; CDR3: CASRTGTGENQPQHF; DNA: TGTGCCAGTAGGACCGGGACAGGGGAAAATCAGCCCCAGCATTTT
D: TRBD1; size: once; V: TRBV2; J: TRBJ1-2; CDR3: CASRGDRTPSGGYTF; DNA: TGTGCCAGCAGGGGGGACAGGACCCCCTCGGGTGGCTACACCTTC
D: NA; size: NA; V: TRBV24-1; J: TRBJ2-7; CDR3: CATSDPVTNEQYF; DNA: TGTGCCACCAGTGACCCAGTGACTAACGAGCAGTACTTC
D: NA; size: NA; V: TRBV4-1; J: TRBJ1-5; CDR3: CASSQEGQSNQPQHF; DNA: TGCGCCAGCAGCCAAGAAGGCCAGAGCAATCAGCCCCAGCATTTT
D: TRBD2; size: NA; V: TRBV6-4; J: TRBJ2-5; CDR3: CASSESGATEETQYF; DNA: TGTGCCAGCAGTGAAAGCGGGGCCACTGAAGAGACCCAGTACTTC
D: TRBD1; size: few; V: TRBV9; J: TRBJ1-3; CDR3: CATRQLDRENTIYF; DNA: TGTGCCACCCGCCAGCTCGACAGGGAAAACACCATATATTTT
D: TRBD1; size: NA; V: TRBV6-2/TRBV6-3; J: TRBJ1-5; CDR3: CASSPRQGRNQPQHF; DNA: TGTGCCAGCAGTCCCCGACAGGGCCGCAATCAGCCCCAGCATTTT
D: TRBD1; size: once; V: TRBV10-3; J: TRBJ2-7; CDR3: CAIRRQGISYEQYF; DNA: TGTGCCATCAGGAGACAGGGGATCTCCTACGAGCAGTACTTC